Below are 14 T cell receptor beta chains sequenced from a single sample in a study of shared clonotypes between healthy human individuals. Libraries were prepared by immunoSEQ multiplex PCR; TCRdb keeps only in-frame clonotypes and omits some of them. The sample contains 2 million to 2.5 million clones, under 97% of which appear only once. The specimen was naive CD4+ T cells sorted from blood. Specified subset: CD45RA+ positively selected. All receptors derive from a young man in good health.

The chain links TRBV5-1 to TRBJ2-3; 9 nucleotides line up with TRBD1. The CDR3 has 16 residues. V gave up 1 base and J gave up 6 bases; unmatched junction bases: 9. Germline V gene lookup returns CDR1 SGHRS and CDR2 YFSETQ. CDR3 amino acids: CASSLSGTGTVDTQYF. The DNA of the CDR3 is TGCGCCAGCAGCTTGTCCGGGACAGGGACAGTTGATACGCAGTATTTT.

The V and J genes are TRBV11-3 and TRBJ2-1; TRBD2 matches 7 bases. CDR1 and CDR2 from the germline V gene are SGHNT and YENEEA. The CDR3 is 15 amino acids. V lost 5 bases, J lost 0 bases, and 4 bases stayed unmatched. This CDR3 is CASSNPGGSYNEQFF. DNA for the CDR3: TGTGCCAGCAGCAACCCGGGGGGCTCCTACAATGAGCAGTTCTTC.

The chain recombines TRBV4-2 with TRBJ1-1, with unresolved D. This CDR3 region has 14 residues. V dropped 3 bases and J dropped 7 bases, with 15 bases sitting between them. Germline CDR1 LGHNA, CDR2 YNFKEQ. The CDR3 DNA reads TGTGCCAGCAGCCAGCCGCCTGGATGGAATGAAGCTTTCTTT. Its protein is CASSQPPGWNEAFF.

J is TRBJ2-5 and V is TRBV5-6; 9 positions match TRBD1. CDR1 SGHDT and CDR2 YYEEEE come from the germline V gene. This CDR3 contains 18 residues. Losses at the gene ends were 4 bases for V and 1 base for J; bases not matched to a gene: 14. CDR3 sequence reads: CASSKRTGVRGPQETQYF. CDR3 nucleotides: TGTGCCAGCAGCAAGAGGACAGGGGTAAGGGGGCCCCAAGAGACCCAGTACTTC.

The V gene is TRBV5-4, the J gene TRBJ2-7; D is possibly TRBD1 (6 bases). Between the trimmed V and J ends, which lost 0 bases and 3 bases, there was a span of 16 bases. Germline V CDR1 and CDR2: SGHNT, YYREEE (reference sequence). The CDR3 contains 16 residues. CDR3 residues: CASSLGGLQGLYEQYF. The CDR3 DNA reads TGTGCCAGCAGCTTGGGGGGTTTACAGGGCCTCTACGAGCAGTACTTC.

The J gene is TRBJ2-5, the V gene TRBV5-1; TRBD1 matches 7 bases. Germline CDR1 reads SGHRS; CDR2 reads YFSETQ. This CDR3 has 14 amino acids. The V segment lost 2 bases and the J segment 4 bases; nucleotides outside the gene matches: 5. The CDR3 here is CASSFFNRGETQYF. CDR3 nucleotides: TGCGCCAGCAGCTTCTTTAACAGGGGAGAGACCCAGTACTTC.

For this clone: Different DNA sequences within this sample yield the same CDR3. This sequence joins TRBV5-1 and TRBJ2-5; 7 bases align to TRBD2. V shed 3 bases, J shed 5 bases, and the junction held 4 bases outside the gene matches. This CDR3 comprises 13 residues. The germline V gene has CDR1 SGHRS and CDR2 YFSETQ. CDR3 sequence (DNA): TGCGCCAGCAGCTCCGGACTAGAGGAGACCCAGTACTTC. Its protein product is CASSSGLEETQYF.

Comment on this clone: This sample also contains other DNA sequences that code for the same CDR3. The V gene is TRBV4-3, the J gene TRBJ2-3, with 11 bases lining up with TRBD2. J gave up 1 base and V 3 bases, and 3 bases lay outside the gene matches. This CDR3 is 16 amino acids long. Germline CDR1 is LGHNA and CDR2 is YSLEER. As DNA, the CDR3 is TGCGCCAGCAGCCAGGGGACTAGCGGAGGCACAGATACGCAGTATTTT. Amino acid sequence: CASSQGTSGGTDTQYF.

The J gene is TRBJ1-2, the V gene TRBV4-1; perhaps TRBD1 as D (6 bases). CDR3 length equals 15 residues. From germline, CDR1 is MGHRA and CDR2 YSYEKL. The germline V and J ends were trimmed by 1 base and 1 base, with 10 bases remaining between them. Written as DNA, the CDR3 is TGCGCCAGCAGCCAAGTATACAGGGATAACTATGGCTACACCTTC. Translation gives CASSQVYRDNYGYTF.

This sequence joins TRBV6-5 and TRBJ2-2; the match to TRBD1 covers 7 bases. The CDR3 is 15 residues long. Germline CDR1 MNHEY, CDR2 SVGAGI. V lost 6 bases and J lost 1; bases outside the gene matches: 5. CDR3 region: CASRLRDRNTGELFF. The CDR3 DNA follows: TGTGCCAGCAGACTCCGGGACAGGAACACCGGGGAGCTGTTTTTT.

This clone was observed once. This chain uses TRBV2 with TRBJ2-2, with 7 bases that match TRBD2. This CDR3 comprises 16 residues. Germline V gene sequence: CDR1 SNHLY, CDR2 FYNNEI. V was pared by 7 bases and J by 5 bases, with 13 bases of the junction left unmatched. The CDR3: CASTRGGSGKTGELFF. The CDR3 DNA is TGTGCCAGCACTCGGGGCGGGAGCGGAAAAACCGGGGAGCTGTTTTTT.

The rearrangement joins TRBV28 to TRBJ2-1, with 12 bases lining up with TRBD2. Germline-derived CDR1 and CDR2 are MDHEN and SYDVKM. The CDR3 is made up of 16 amino acids. Trimming took 7 bases from V and 6 from J; bases not matched to a gene: 10. The CDR3 sequence: CASTLELAGGFNEQFF. Written as DNA, the CDR3 is TGTGCCAGCACCCTTGAGCTAGCGGGGGGGTTCAATGAGCAGTTCTTC.

V is TRBV2 and J is TRBJ1-5, with unresolved D. V was shortened by 4 bases and J by 1 base, with 11 bases between the two germline ends. There are 15 residues in the CDR3. Germline V CDR1 and CDR2: SNHLY, FYNNEI. CDR3 DNA sequence: TGTGCCAGCAGTGTAAATTCAGGAAGCAATCAGCCCCAGCATTTT. As protein: CASSVNSGSNQPQHF.

For this clone: A junction end diverges from the germline sequence, so it may reflect a read error. The chain combines TRBV7-7 with TRBJ2-5; no firm D call. CDR3 length equals 13 residues. Germline V lookup: CDR1 SSHAT, CDR2 FNYEAQ (reference sequence). CDR3 nucleotide sequence: TGTGCTAGCAGCTCAACACATCCAGAGACCCAGTACTTC. It encodes CASSSTHPETQYF.